The 26 T cell receptor beta chains listed next were all sequenced from one sample in a study of early T cells in non-severe SARS-CoV-2 infection. TCRdb re-analysed the 5' RACE reads in MiXCR, keeping a single row per CDR3 protein. The sample contains approximately 67,000 distinct CDR3 sequences, approximately 10% of which appear only once. The sequenced material came from whole blood. These receptors were taken from an adult who was a healthcare worker with PCR-confirmed SARS-CoV-2 infection or an uninfected control (not recorded which).

This chain links TRBV20-1 with TRBJ2-3; maybe TRBD2 (7 bases). From germline, CDR1 is DFQATT and CDR2 SNEGSKA (reference sequence). This CDR3 region has 15 residues. V lost 0 bases and J 4 bases, leaving 14 bases between the germline ends. The CDR3 region is CSARDWGGRADTQYF. For the CDR3, the DNA is TGCAGTGCTAGAGATTGGGGGGGCCGCGCAGATACGCAGTATTTT.

This chain links TRBV30 with TRBJ2-2; unclear D gene. Germline CDR1 is GTSNPN and CDR2 is SVGIG (reference sequence). The germline V and J ends were trimmed by 1 base and 7 bases, with 10 bases remaining between them. The CDR3 has 13 residues. The chain's CDR3 is CAWSEQTLGELFF. Written as DNA, the CDR3 is TGTGCCTGGAGTGAACAGACCCTCGGGGAGCTGTTTTTT. The whole variable domain, filled in from reference TRBV30 and TRBJ2-2, reads SQTIHQWPATLVQPVGSPLSLECTVEGTSNPNLYWYRQAAGRGLQLLFYSVGIGQISSEVPQNLSASRPQDRQFILSSKKLLLSDSGFYLCAWSEQTLGELFFGEGSRLTVL.

Only a few counts were recorded for this clonotype. The gene calls are TRBV29-1 and TRBJ2-7; maybe TRBD2 (5 bases). CDR3 length: 12 residues. The germline V and J ends were trimmed by 4 bases and 2 bases, with 9 bases remaining between them. Per the germline V gene, CDR1 is SQVTM and CDR2 is ANQGSEA. In nucleotides, the CDR3 is TGCAGCGTTGGTGACTACGCCTACGAGCAGTACTTC. It specifies CSVGDYAYEQYF.

This clonotype was seen a handful of times. This sequence joins TRBV12-3 or TRBV12-4 and TRBJ2-2; tentatively, D is TRBD2 (5 bases). CDR3 length equals 13 residues. V was shortened by 6 bases and J by 2 bases, with 7 bases between the two germline ends. CDR3 nucleotide sequence: TGTGCCAGCAGGAGGGCTAACACCGGGGAGCTGTTTTTT. Translated: CASRRANTGELFF.

CDR3 residues: CASSSMGGLAEKYEQYF. The CDR3 DNA sequence: TGTGCCAGCAGTTCTATGGGCGGACTAGCGGAAAAATACGAGCAGTACTTC. V gene TRBV28 combines with J gene TRBJ2-7; the match to TRBD2 covers 10 bases. CDR1 is MDHEN and CDR2 is SYDVKM in the germline V gene. The ends lost 4 bases at V and 4 bases at J; junction bases unmatched: 13. This CDR3 has 17 residues.

This clonotype has only a few counts. The V gene is TRBV7-9, the J gene TRBJ2-3; TRBD1 agrees at 7 bases. This CDR3 is 13 amino acids long. Germline V gene sequence: CDR1 SEHNR, CDR2 FQNEAQ (reference sequence). J was trimmed by 4 bases and V by 4 bases; bases with no gene match: 2. In DNA, the CDR3 is TGTGCCAGCAGCTATACAGGGGCAGATACGCAGTATTTT. Translated, it gives CASSYTGADTQYF.

This clonotype was seen a few times. The chain joins TRBV4-2 to TRBJ2-7; D perhaps matches TRBD2 (6 bases). Trimming took 4 bases from V and 6 from J, leaving 22 bases between them. The CDR3 runs to 16 residues. Per germline, CDR1 LGHNA and CDR2 YNFKEQ. The CDR3 reads CASSRVNGGIVSEQYF. The CDR3, as DNA: TGTGCCAGCAGCCGCGTGAACGGGGGAATAGTCAGCGAGCAGTACTTC.

V usage is TRBV28 and J usage is TRBJ1-1, with TRBD1 identical over 7 bases. The ends lost 4 bases at V and 7 bases at J; junction bases unmatched: 12. Germline CDR1 MDHEN, CDR2 SYDVKM. The CDR3 is 15 amino acids. CDR3 in amino acids: CASSSSGTAGGEAFF. CDR3 bases: TGTGCCAGCAGTTCGTCAGGGACAGCAGGAGGTGAAGCTTTCTTT.

The table lists this clonotype with many counts. The chain couples TRBV29-1 to TRBJ1-2, with TRBD1 as a possible D gene (5 bases). From germline, CDR1 is SQVTM and CDR2 ANQGSEA. Trimming cost V 6 bases and J 7 bases, with 12 bases left between them. This CDR3 has 11 amino acids. The CDR3 loop reads CSVTGTPGYTF. The CDR3 coding sequence is TGCAGCGTAACCGGGACCCCTGGCTACACCTTC. Variable domain in full (rest from reference TRBV29-1 and TRBJ1-2): SAVISQKPSRDICQRGTSLTIQCQVDSQVTMMFWYRQQPGQSLTLIATANQGSEATYESGFVIDKFPISRPNLTFSTLTVSNMSPEDSSIYLCSVTGTPGYTFGSGTRLTVV.

The sample holds a few counts of this clonotype. The gene calls are TRBV12-3 or TRBV12-4 and TRBJ1-1, with D unclear. The germline V and J ends were trimmed by 6 bases and 4 bases, with 12 bases remaining between them. The length of the CDR3 is 13 residues. The CDR3 DNA reads TGTGCCAGCAGCCGCTCCAGTAGCACTGAAGCTTTCTTT. Its translation is CASSRSSSTEAFF.

At least ten counts were recorded for this clonotype. The J gene is TRBJ2-7, the V gene TRBV6-6; 7 nucleotides match TRBD1. CDR1 is MNHNY and CDR2 is SVGAGI in the germline V gene (reference sequence). The CDR3 length is 15 residues. J lost 3 bases, V lost 5 bases, and 10 bases had no gene match. As DNA, the CDR3 is TGTGCCAGCAGTCACCGTACAGGGGCCGGCTACGAGCAGTACTTC. Protein product: CASSHRTGAGYEQYF.

This clonotype was observed at least ten times. This rearrangement joins TRBV29-1 to TRBJ2-5; the match to TRBD1 covers 9 bases. Per the germline V gene, CDR1 is SQVTM and CDR2 is ANQGSEA. V shed 4 bases, J shed 5 bases, and the junction held 5 bases outside the gene matches. CDR3 length: 13 amino acids. The CDR3 sequence: CSVVTGGMETQYF. The DNA of the CDR3 is TGCAGCGTTGTTACAGGGGGCATGGAGACCCAGTACTTC.

The V and J genes are TRBV28 and TRBJ2-1; weak D call: TRBD2 (5 bases). The CDR3 runs to 17 residues. Trimming took off 7 bases at V and 0 bases at J, with 19 bases between the two ends. Per germline, CDR1 MDHEN and CDR2 SYDVKM. CDR3 residues: CASTHSSGFSSYNEQFF. The DNA for the CDR3 is TGTGCCAGCACCCATTCCTCGGGGTTCAGCTCCTACAATGAGCAGTTCTTC.

A few counts support this clonotype. This chain uses TRBV5-5 with TRBJ2-1; 10 bases fit TRBD2. This CDR3 has 17 amino acids. The ends lost 1 base at V and 5 bases at J; junction bases unmatched: 9. CDR1 SGHKS and CDR2 YYEKEE come from the germline V gene (reference sequence). The CDR3 region is CASSLYPGTSVDNEQFF. In DNA form, the CDR3 reads TGTGCCAGCAGCTTGTATCCCGGGACTAGCGTAGACAATGAGCAGTTCTTC.

The chain employs TRBV5-1 and TRBJ2-2; 10 bases line up with TRBD2. The J segment lost 4 bases and the V segment lost 0 bases, leaving 6 bases of the junction unmatched. CDR1 SGHRS and CDR2 YFSETQ come from the germline V gene. There are 17 residues in the CDR3. The CDR3 loop is CASSLAPSGSLTGELFF. The CDR3 DNA sequence: TGCGCCAGCAGCTTGGCCCCTAGCGGGAGTCTCACCGGGGAGCTGTTTTTT.

The rearrangement joins TRBV4-2 to TRBJ2-3; D is uncertain. Germline assignment: CDR1 LGHNA and CDR2 YNFKEQ. V was shortened by 3 bases and J by 5 bases, with 12 bases between the two germline ends. The CDR3 contains 14 residues. The CDR3 nucleotides read TGTGCCAGCAGCCAGCACGGCTCAGAAGATACGCAGTATTTT. Translation: CASSQHGSEDTQYF.

This clonotype was seen at least ten times. The chain employs TRBV2 and TRBJ1-2, with D perhaps matching TRBD1 (6 bases). CDR1 and CDR2 (germline): SNHLY, FYNNEI. This CDR3 comprises 14 residues. Deletions cut 4 bases from V and 3 bases from J, with 12 bases between. The CDR3, as DNA: TGTGCCAGCAGTGCCCAGGGGTCGGACTATGGCTACACCTTC. It codes for CASSAQGSDYGYTF.

This clonotype was found a few times. The gene calls are TRBV6-1 and TRBJ2-4; no clear D gene. The CDR3 is made up of 14 amino acids. Germline V CDR1 and CDR2: MNHNS, SASEGT. Deletions cut 4 bases from V and 6 bases from J, with 13 bases between. CDR3 protein: CASSVTRPGNIQYF. The CDR3 DNA is TGTGCCAGCAGTGTGACACGGCCCGGAAACATTCAGTACTTC.

This clonotype was seen repeatedly, ten times or more. This sequence joins TRBV29-1 and TRBJ1-1, with 7 nucleotides matching TRBD1. From germline, CDR1 is SQVTM and CDR2 ANQGSEA. The CDR3 is 14 amino acids. V lost 5 bases, J lost 1 base, and 7 bases stayed unmatched. The DNA of the CDR3 is TGCAGCGTTCTAGACAGGACAGGGAACACTGAAGCTTTCTTT. Amino acids: CSVLDRTGNTEAFF.

The V gene is TRBV7-9, the J gene TRBJ1-2; D call uncertain. The CDR3 is made up of 14 amino acids. In germline, CDR1 is SEHNR, CDR2 FQNEAQ (reference sequence). V lost 5 bases to trimming and J lost 4 bases, with 14 bases between them. The CDR3 sequence: CASSPREFFYGYTF. The CDR3 DNA reads as TGTGCCAGCAGCCCCAGAGAGTTTTTCTATGGCTACACCTTC.

This clonotype was observed at least ten times. The V gene is TRBV4-2, the J gene TRBJ2-4; a possible D gene is TRBD1 (6 bases). The CDR3 has 13 amino acids. Trimming stripped 1 base from V and 9 bases from J, with 10 bases between. The germline CDR1 and CDR2 sequences are LGHNA and YNFKEQ. CDR3 coding DNA: TGTGCCAGCAGCCAAGCCACAGGGCGCATTCAGTACTTC. The encoded protein is CASSQATGRIQYF.

The chain is built from TRBV7-2 and TRBJ1-4; TRBD1 is a possible D gene (6 bases). The germline V gene has CDR1 SGHTA and CDR2 FQGNSA. Trimming took off 4 bases at V and 2 bases at J, with 14 bases between the two ends. The CDR3 totals 16 residues. This CDR3 is CASSSHVGGTNEKLFF. In DNA, the CDR3 is TGTGCCAGCAGCTCGCACGTAGGGGGGACTAATGAAAAACTGTTTTTT.

This clonotype has ten or more counts. The chain carries TRBV7-9 and TRBJ1-5; D uncertain. The CDR3 extends over 13 amino acids. Germline CDR1 and CDR2: SEHNR and FQNEAQ (reference sequence). Trimming shortened V by 4 bases and J by 2 bases, and 6 bases separated the two germline ends. This CDR3 is CASSSDGNQPQHF. The CDR3 DNA sequence: TGTGCCAGCAGCTCGGATGGCAATCAGCCCCAGCATTTT.

The chain employs TRBV6-1 and TRBJ2-7, with 7 positions matching TRBD2. Losses at the gene ends were 2 bases for V and 2 bases for J; bases not matched to a gene: 6. Germline CDR1 is MNHNS and CDR2 is SASEGT. CDR3 size: 15 residues. The CDR3 region has the DNA TGTGCCAGCAGTGAAAAGGCTAGCGGAACCTACGAGCAGTACTTC. Residues: CASSEKASGTYEQYF.

At least ten counts were recorded for this clonotype. The CDR3 nucleotides are TGTGCCAGCAGCTTAGATTGGTCTGTTTTACGCGAGCAGTACTTC. Its protein product is CASSLDWSVLREQYF. This chain connects TRBV7-2 to TRBJ2-7; D is uncertain. Trimming removed 1 base at V and 6 bases at J, with 16 bases between. CDR1 is SGHTA, CDR2 FQGNSA, per germline. The CDR3 extends over 15 amino acids.

This clonotype was picked up many times. The chain links TRBV20-1 to TRBJ1-2; D is undetermined. CDR1 DFQATT and CDR2 SNEGSKA come from the germline V gene (reference sequence). The CDR3 is made up of 13 amino acids. Trimming took off 0 bases at V and 2 bases at J, with 7 bases between the two ends. The CDR3 here is CSARDLENYGYTF. The CDR3 DNA reads TGCAGTGCTAGAGATCTGGAGAACTATGGCTACACCTTC.